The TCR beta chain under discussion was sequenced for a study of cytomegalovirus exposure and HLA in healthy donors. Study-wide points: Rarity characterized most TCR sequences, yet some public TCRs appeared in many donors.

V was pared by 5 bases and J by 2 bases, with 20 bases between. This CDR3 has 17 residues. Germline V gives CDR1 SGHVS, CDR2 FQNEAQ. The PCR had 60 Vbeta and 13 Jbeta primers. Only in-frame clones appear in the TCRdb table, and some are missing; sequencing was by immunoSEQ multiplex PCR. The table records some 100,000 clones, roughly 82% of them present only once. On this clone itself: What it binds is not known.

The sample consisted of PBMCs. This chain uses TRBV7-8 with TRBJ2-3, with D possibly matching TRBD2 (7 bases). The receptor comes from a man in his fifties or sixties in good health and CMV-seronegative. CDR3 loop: CASSERGGGVTTDTQYF. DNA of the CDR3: TGTGCCAGCAGCGAAAGGGGCGGGGGCGTAACCACAGATACGCAGTATTTT.